Described below is a single TCR beta chain sequence and its context. Its antigen remains unknown. These data come from a study of CD8+ T cells in alopecia areata. Study-level points and caveats: Tofacitinib did not eliminate many expanded lesional clones from scalp or blood.

Documented treatment: oral pan-JAK inhibitor, 5-10 mg twice daily. cDNA prepared by RNA extraction and subsequent reverse transcription served as the template for sequencing. The method was immunoSEQ multiplex PCR; TCRdb's version includes in-frame clones alone and lacks a portion of them. The data hold 170,000 or so clones, with less than 70% observed a single time. The specimen was CD4+ T cells sorted from blood, collected at week 4, from a patient treated with tofacitinib. The TCR sequence derives from a human donor with alopecia areata.

The CDR3 spells CAWRIGPQEAFF. The CDR3 nucleotides read TGTGCCTGGAGAATCGGGCCACAAGAGGCTTTCTTT. The genes are TRBV30 and TRBJ1-1; D unclear. Looked up from germline, CDR1 is GTSNPN and CDR2 is SVGIG (reference sequence). V gave up 3 bases and J gave up 11 bases, with 16 bases separating them. The CDR3 contains 12 residues.